This entry features one T cell receptor beta chain sequence. What it binds is not known. TCRdb reprocessed the reads via MiXCR and lists one record per CDR3 protein. The sample contains 90,000 to 110,000 distinct CDR3 sequences, about 30% of which appear only once. The sample is drawn from a study of T cell repertoires in cytomegalovirus infection. Study summary: Use of recently identified HLA-C-restricted and well-studied HLA-B-restricted CMV epitopes was part of the study. TCR beta signatures that were public indicated CMV infection and matching HLA type.

General study results and limits: Carriers of CMV plus the relevant HLA were identified by cumulative public TCR beta family frequency.

The germline V gene encodes CDR1 SEHNR and CDR2 FQNEAQ (reference sequence). V was pared by 7 bases and J by 4 bases, with 9 bases of the junction left unmatched. The CDR3 loop spans 15 amino acids. V gene TRBV7-9 combines with J gene TRBJ2-3; 9 positions match TRBD1. The source is a human donor in good health (CMV status not recorded). Some clones in this sample may be carry-over from other donors' samples. The sequences come from CD8+ T cells from cultured PBMCs, collected from culture after CMV antigen stimulation. CDR3 in amino acids: CASTPGQGSSDTQYF. The DNA for the CDR3 is TGTGCCAGCACTCCCGGACAGGGGTCCTCAGATACGCAGTATTTT.